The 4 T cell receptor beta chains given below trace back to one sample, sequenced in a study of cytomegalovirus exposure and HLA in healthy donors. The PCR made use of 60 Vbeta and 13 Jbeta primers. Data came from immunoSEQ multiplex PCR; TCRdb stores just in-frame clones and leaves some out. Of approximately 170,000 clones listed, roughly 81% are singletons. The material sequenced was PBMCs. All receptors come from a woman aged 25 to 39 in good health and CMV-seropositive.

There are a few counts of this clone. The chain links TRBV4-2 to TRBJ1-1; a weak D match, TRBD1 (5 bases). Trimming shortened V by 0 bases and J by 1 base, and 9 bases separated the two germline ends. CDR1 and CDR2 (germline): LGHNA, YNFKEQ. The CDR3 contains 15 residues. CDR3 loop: CASSQEGRGNTEAFF. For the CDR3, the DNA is TGTGCCAGCAGCCAAGAAGGGAGGGGGAACACTGAAGCTTTCTTT.

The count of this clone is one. The CDR3 sequence is CASSFYLNRDRGPTEAFF. The CDR3 DNA sequence: TGTGCCAGCAGTTTCTATTTGAATAGGGACAGGGGGCCCACTGAAGCTTTCTTT. V gene TRBV27 combines with J gene TRBJ1-1; 12 nucleotides match TRBD1. V dropped 3 bases and J dropped 4; count of bases not matched to a gene: 12. This CDR3 is 18 amino acids long. The germline gives CDR1 MNHEY, CDR2 SMNVEV (reference sequence).

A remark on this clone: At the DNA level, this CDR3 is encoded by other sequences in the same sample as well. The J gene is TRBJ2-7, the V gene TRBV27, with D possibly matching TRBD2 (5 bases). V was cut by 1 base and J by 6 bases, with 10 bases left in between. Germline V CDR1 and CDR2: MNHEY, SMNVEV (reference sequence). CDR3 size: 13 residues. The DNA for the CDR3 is TGTGCCAGCAGTTTATTCCCGGGGAGCGAGCAGTACTTC. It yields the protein CASSLFPGSEQYF.

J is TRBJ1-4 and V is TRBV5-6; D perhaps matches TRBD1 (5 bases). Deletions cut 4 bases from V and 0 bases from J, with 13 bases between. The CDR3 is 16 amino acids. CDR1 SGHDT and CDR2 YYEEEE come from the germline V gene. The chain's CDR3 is CASSLDRITTNEKLFF. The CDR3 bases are TGTGCCAGCAGCCTCGACAGAATCACAACTAATGAAAAACTGTTTTTT.